This is a list of T cell receptor beta chains from one sample in a study of cytomegalovirus exposure and HLA in healthy donors. TCRdb's copy holds only in-frame clones and misses some; the assay was immunoSEQ multiplex PCR. The table includes 100,000 or so clones, 85% detected once. Material: PBMCs. These receptor sequences come from a man under 40 in good health and CMV-seronegative. CDR3s include the opening cysteine and the closing phenylalanine or tryptophan. A D gene is named only where the DNA matches it firmly. Clone sizes are given selectively: once, few, many, or a class where the clone is expanded.

D gene	clone size	J gene	V gene	CDR3 protein	CDR3 DNA
NA	NA	TRBJ2-3	TRBV5-5	CASSLLVVTDTQYF	TGTGCCAGCAGCTTGCTAGTTGTTACAGATACGCAGTATTTT
NA	NA	TRBJ2-3	TRBV7-8	CASSLVGGGTQYF	TGTGCCAGCAGCTTAGTGGGAGGTGGTACGCAGTATTTT
TRBD1	NA	TRBJ1-1	TRBV4-2	CASSQGQGLTEAFF	TGTGCCAGCAGCCAAGGACAGGGGCTCACTGAAGCTTTCTTT
NA	NA	TRBJ2-1	TRBV13	CASSSRGEQFF	TGTGCCAGCAGTTCCCGAGGTGAGCAGTTCTTC
NA	NA	TRBJ2-5	TRBV7-9	CASSPSTEAQETQYF	TGTGCCAGCAGCCCCTCAACGGAGGCACAAGAGACCCAGTACTTC
NA	NA	TRBJ1-5	TRBV7-8	CASSLGRGIQPQHF	TGTGCCAGCAGCCTGGGCCGGGGAATTCAGCCCCAGCATTTT
TRBD1	once	TRBJ1-6	TRBV5-1	CASSLGQGLPPLHF	TGCGCCAGCAGCTTGGGACAGGGGCTTCCACCCCTCCACTTT
NA	NA	TRBJ2-1	TRBV9	CASSVGLTSSYNEQFF	TGTGCCAGCAGCGTCGGACTAACGAGCTCCTACAATGAGCAGTTCTTC
NA	NA	TRBJ1-1	TRBV27	CASSLNGGVGSAFF	TGTGCCAGCAGTTTAAACGGGGGAGTGGGATCTGCTTTCTTT
NA	NA	TRBJ1-4	TRBV2	CASSEAQGATNEKLFF	TGTGCCAGCAGTGAAGCGCAAGGAGCAACTAATGAAAAACTGTTTTTT
TRBD1	NA	TRBJ1-4	TRBV6-1	CASSEAYGQGNEKLFF	TGTGCCAGCAGTGAAGCCTACGGACAGGGGAATGAAAAACTGTTTTTT
TRBD1	NA	TRBJ1-1	TRBV29-1	CSVNRQQGTTEAFF	TGCAGCGTAAATAGGCAACAGGGGACCACTGAAGCTTTCTTT
NA	NA	TRBJ1-5	TRBV15	CATSRDMPGNQPQHF	TGTGCCACCAGCAGAGACATGCCAGGTAATCAGCCCCAGCATTTT